Here is one TCR beta chain with its context. Antigen unknown. The libraries were made with immunoSEQ v3.0 at survey level. Method: immunoSEQ multiplex PCR; TCRdb's copy keeps in-frame clones and lacks some. This table holds just over 20,000 clones, around 80% found once. PBMC samples from each donor numbered at least one pre-ART and at least two post-ART. The data were obtained in a study of long-term antiretroviral therapy in people with HIV. Study-level background: The earliest samples came about a decade before the 2015 immediate-ART recommendation.

Study observations and caveats: In HIV, the repertoires covered a tighter span of CDR3 lengths than in controls.

Germline loops: CDR1 ENHRY, CDR2 SYGVKD. The CDR3 spans 13 residues. Trimming cost V 11 bases and J 6 bases, with 16 bases left between them. Sample: unsorted PBMCs, taken 0.5 years after starting antiretroviral therapy. This receptor was identified in a man younger than 35 with HIV. The chain uses TRBV10-3 and TRBJ2-2; D may be TRBD2 (5 bases). CDR3 residues: CAAQTSSSGELFF. Written as DNA, the CDR3 is TGTGCCGCACAAACTAGTTCGTCCGGGGAGCTGTTTTTT.